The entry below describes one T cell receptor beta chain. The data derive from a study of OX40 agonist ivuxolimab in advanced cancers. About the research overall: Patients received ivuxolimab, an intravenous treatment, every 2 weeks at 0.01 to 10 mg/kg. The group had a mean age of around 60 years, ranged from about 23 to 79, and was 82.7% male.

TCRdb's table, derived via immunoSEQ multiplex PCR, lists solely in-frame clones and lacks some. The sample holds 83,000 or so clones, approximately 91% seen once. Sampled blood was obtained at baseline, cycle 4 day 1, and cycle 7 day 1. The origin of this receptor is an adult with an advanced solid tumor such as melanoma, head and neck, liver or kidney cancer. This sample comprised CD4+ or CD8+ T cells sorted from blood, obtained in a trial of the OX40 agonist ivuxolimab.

DNA of the CDR3: TGTGCCAGCAGTTTATCCCGATCTACCCGGGATCCCATCGAGCAGTACTTC. Its translation: CASSLSRSTRDPIEQYF. The V and J genes are TRBV27 and TRBJ2-7, with D tentatively TRBD2 (5 bases). Germline loops: CDR1 MNHEY, CDR2 SMNVEV (reference sequence). The CDR3 contains 17 residues. Trimming cost V 0 bases and J 6 bases, with 21 bases left between them.